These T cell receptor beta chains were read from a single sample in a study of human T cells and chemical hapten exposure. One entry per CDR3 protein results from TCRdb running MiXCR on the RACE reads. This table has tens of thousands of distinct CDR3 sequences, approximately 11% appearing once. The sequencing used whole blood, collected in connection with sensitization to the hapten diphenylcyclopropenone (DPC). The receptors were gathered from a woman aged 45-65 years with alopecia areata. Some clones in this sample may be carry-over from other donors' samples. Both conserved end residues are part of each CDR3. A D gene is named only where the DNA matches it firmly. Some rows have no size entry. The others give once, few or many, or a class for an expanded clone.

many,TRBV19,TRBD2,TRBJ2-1,TGTGCCAGTCGTGGACTAGCGGGGAGCTCCTACAATGAGCAGTTCTTC,CASRGLAGSSYNEQFF
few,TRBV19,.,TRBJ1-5,TGTGCCAGTAGCGGGAGGGGGACAAGTAGCAATCAGCCCCAGCATTTT,CASSGRGTSSNQPQHF
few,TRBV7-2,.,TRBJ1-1,TGTGCCAGCAGCTCTTTACAGGGATCGGAAGCTTTCTTT,CASSSLQGSEAFF
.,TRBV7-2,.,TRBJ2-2,TGTGCCAGCAGCTTAGCCGCCGGGCCCGGGGAGCTGTTTTTT,CASSLAAGPGELFF
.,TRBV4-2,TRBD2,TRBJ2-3,TGTGCCAGCAGCCAAGGCCAGGCGGGAGCAGATACGCAGTATTTT,CASSQGQAGADTQYF
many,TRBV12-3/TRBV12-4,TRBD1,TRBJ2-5,TGTGCCAGCAGCCTAGGGACAGGACAAGAGACCCAGTACTTC,CASSLGTGQETQYF
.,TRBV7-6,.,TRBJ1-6,TGTGCCAGCAGCTTAGCCCGACAGAATTCACCCCTCCACTTT,CASSLARQNSPLHF
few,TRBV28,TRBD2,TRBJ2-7,TGTGCCAGCAGTTCAACTAGCGGGGCGGGGAGGGGTGAGCAGTACTTC,CASSSTSGAGRGEQYF
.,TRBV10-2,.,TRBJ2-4,TGCGCCAGCAGTGAAAGCAAAAACATTCAGTACTTC,CASSESKNIQYF
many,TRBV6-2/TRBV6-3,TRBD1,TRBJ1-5,TGTGCCAGCAGCCCAGGGGGACTCCCTAGCAATCAGCCCCAGCATTTT,CASSPGGLPSNQPQHF
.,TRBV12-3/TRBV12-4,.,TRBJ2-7,TGTGCCAGCAGTCCTGGCAGTCTCTCCTACGAGCAGTACTTC,CASSPGSLSYEQYF
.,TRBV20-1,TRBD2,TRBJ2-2,TGCAGTGCTAGGGGGACTAGCGGGAGGGTTAAGATCGCCGGGGAGCTGTTTTTT,CSARGTSGRVKIAGELFF
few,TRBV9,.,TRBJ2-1,TGTGCCAGCAGCGCGTCCGGGGGAGACGAAGCGTCGAATGAGCAGTTCTTC,CASSASGGDEASNEQFF
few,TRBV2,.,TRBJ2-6,TGTGCCAGCAGTGAAGAGGGGGTTGCGAGCTCTGGGGCCAACGTCCTGACTTTC,CASSEEGVASSGANVLTF
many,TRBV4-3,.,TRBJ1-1,TGCGCCAGCAGCCAAGACAGGTGGGCGGAAGCTTTCTTT,CASSQDRWAEAFF
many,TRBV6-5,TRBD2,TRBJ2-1,TGTGCCAGCAGTTACTCGGGGGGGAGTGTAGTCTACAATGAGCAGTTCTTC,CASSYSGGSVVYNEQFF
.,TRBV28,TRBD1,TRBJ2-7,TGTGCCAGCAGTTACGCCGGGACAGGGGGCTACGAGCAGTACTTC,CASSYAGTGGYEQYF
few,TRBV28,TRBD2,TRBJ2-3,TGTGCCAGCACTAAAGCGGGGGGTCCCACAGATACGCAGTATTTT,CASTKAGGPTDTQYF
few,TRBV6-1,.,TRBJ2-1,TGTGCCAGCAGGAGGGGGAATAGCGGACACAATGAGCAGTTCTTC,CASRRGNSGHNEQFF
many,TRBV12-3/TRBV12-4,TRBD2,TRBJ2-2,TGTGCCAGCAGCCAGACTAGCGGGTCCCCCGGGGAGCTGTTTTTT,CASSQTSGSPGELFF
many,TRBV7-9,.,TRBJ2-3,TGTGCCAGCAGCCGAGGGACACCGCCGACAGATACGCAGTATTTT,CASSRGTPPTDTQYF
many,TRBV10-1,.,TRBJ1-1,TGCGCCAGCAGTGAGCGCTATTCCAACGGAGAAGCTTTCTTT,CASSERYSNGEAFF
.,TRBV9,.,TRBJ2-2,TGTGCCAGCAGCGAAACGACATCGAACACCGGGGAGCTGTTTTTT,CASSETTSNTGELFF
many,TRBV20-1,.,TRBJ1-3,TGCAGTGCAACCCCAGAGGCTGGAAACACCATATATTTT,CSATPEAGNTIYF
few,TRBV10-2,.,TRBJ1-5,TGCGCCAGCAGTGAGTTGGTAGGGGTAGGCAATCAGCCCCAGCATTTT,CASSELVGVGNQPQHF
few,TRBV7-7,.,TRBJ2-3,TGTGCTAGCAGCCTCGAGGGGGGCCCTTTGGATACGCAGTATTTT,CASSLEGGPLDTQYF
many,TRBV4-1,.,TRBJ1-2,TGCGCCAGCAGCCAAGAATTTGGGACTAACTATGGCTACACCTTC,CASSQEFGTNYGYTF
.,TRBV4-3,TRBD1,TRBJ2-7,TGCGCCAGCAGCCAAGTGGATGGTGGGACAGGGATCCCTTACGAGCAGTACTTC,CASSQVDGGTGIPYEQYF
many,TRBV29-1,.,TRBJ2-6,TGCAGCGTTTTCCGACGGATCTCTGGGGCCAACGTCCTGACTTTC,CSVFRRISGANVLTF